Each of the 22 T cell receptor beta chains below was sequenced from the same sample in a study of blood T cells in healthy people across ages. The second PCR ran roughly 6 to 12 cycles with a sample-barcoded 5' primer and J-beta primers. Each CDR3 protein gets one entry after TCRdb re-called the 5' RACE reads with MiXCR. The table shows roughly 1,100,000 distinct CDR3 sequences, with around 25% occurring only once. This sample was also put to use in a study of T cells of mothers and their children.

Sequenced: blood. The receptors shown here come from a girl under 10 years old in good health.

In its sample, this clonotype was seen many times. The chain joins TRBV28 to TRBJ2-7; 9 nucleotides align to TRBD2. Germline V gene lookup returns CDR1 MDHEN and CDR2 SYDVKM. V dropped 7 bases and J dropped 4; count of bases not matched to a gene: 5. The CDR3 runs to 13 residues. Here the CDR3 reads CASNAGGPYEQYF. The CDR3 DNA is TGTGCCAGCAACGCGGGAGGGCCGTACGAGCAGTACTTC.

This clonotype has a handful of counts. The chain uses TRBV12-3 or TRBV12-4 and TRBJ1-2; unclear D gene. CDR3 length: 14 residues. Trimming removed 6 bases from V and 5 bases from J, with 16 bases in between. The CDR3 nucleotides are TGTGCCAGCAGCCCGTCGACGGAGATATATGGCTACACCTTC. Its translation: CASSPSTEIYGYTF.

The CDR3 nucleotides read TGTGCCAGCAGCCGAACTGGACAGCCCTACGAGCAGTACTTC. Its translation: CASSRTGQPYEQYF. The chain has TRBV14 and TRBJ2-7, with TRBD1 as a possible D gene (6 bases). The germline V and J ends were trimmed by 4 bases and 2 bases, with 12 bases remaining between them. The germline V gene encodes CDR1 SGHDN and CDR2 FVKESK. This CDR3 region has 14 residues.

In its sample, this clonotype was seen a few times. CDR3 bases: TGCAGTCCTCGGAGGGCGGAGGGCTCCTACAATGAGCAGTTCTTC. Translation gives CSPRRAEGSYNEQFF. The rearrangement uses TRBV20-1 and TRBJ2-1; tentative D call: TRBD2 (6 bases). From germline, CDR1 is DFQATT and CDR2 SNEGSKA (reference sequence). Trimming removed 8 bases at V and 0 bases at J, with 17 bases between. The CDR3 length is 15 residues.

This clonotype was picked up a small number of times. The genes are TRBV28 and TRBJ2-5; no definite D call. The last part of the DNA fits TRBJ2-7 better; the J call may be wrong. The V gene's germline CDR1 is MDHEN and CDR2 SYDVKM. This CDR3 has 14 amino acids. The CDR3 here is CASSLSHKIYEQYF. The CDR3 region has the DNA TGTGCCAGCAGTTTATCACACAAGATCTACGAGCAGTACTTC.

This clonotype was seen more than once but under ten times. The rearrangement joins TRBV29-1 to TRBJ2-3; D call uncertain. Deletions cut 4 bases from V and 2 bases from J, with 7 bases between. CDR3 length: 12 amino acids. Germline V gene sequence: CDR1 SQVTM, CDR2 ANQGSEA. The CDR3 sequence: CSVVTDTDTQYF. CDR3 in DNA: TGCAGCGTTGTTACAGACACAGATACGCAGTATTTT.

This chain joins TRBV12-3 or TRBV12-4 and TRBJ2-1, with D perhaps matching TRBD1 (9 bases). The V end was cut by 5 bases, the J end by 2 bases, with 19 bases between. This CDR3 contains 17 residues. The CDR3, as DNA: TGTGCCAGCAGTCCGGGGGGGACAGGGTACCCCTACAATGAGCAGTTCTTC. Encoded protein: CASSPGGTGYPYNEQFF.

This clonotype has a handful of counts. The V and J genes are TRBV6-5 and TRBJ2-6, with D uncertain. V lost 4 bases, J lost 1 base, and 8 bases lay in between. This CDR3 has 15 amino acids. CDR1 and CDR2 from the germline V gene are MNHEY and SVGAGI. DNA of the CDR3: TGTGCCAGCAGTTCACCGGTATCTGGGGCCAACGTCCTGACTTTC. This encodes CASSSPVSGANVLTF.

This chain links TRBV6-1 with TRBJ2-1, with TRBD2 matching over 7 bases. With 4 bases clipped from V and 5 bases from J, the junction kept 14 bases outside the gene matches. The germline CDR1 and CDR2 sequences are MNHNS and SASEGT. This CDR3 has 17 residues. Here the CDR3 reads CASSAYLASGTNNEQFF. The CDR3 coding sequence is TGTGCCAGCAGTGCCTATTTGGCTAGCGGAACGAACAATGAGCAGTTCTTC.

This clonotype was detected ten times or more. The rearrangement joins TRBV20-1 to TRBJ2-5, with 8 bases aligning to TRBD2. The DNA end lines up better with TRBJ2-1; the J call may be wrong. There are 11 residues in the CDR3. The germline V gene has CDR1 DFQATT and CDR2 SNEGSKA (reference sequence). The CDR3 DNA sequence: TGCAGTGCTCGCGGGAGGAATGAGCAGTTCTTC. Protein: CSARGRNEQFF.

Worth noting for this clonotype: The junction departs from the called germline gene at one end, perhaps through a read error. This chain joins TRBV12-3 or TRBV12-4 and TRBJ2-5; TRBD1 agrees at 8 bases. The assigned J gene may be wrong: the sequence end matches TRBJ2-1 better. This CDR3 has 15 amino acids. The CDR3 region has the DNA TGTGCCAGCAGCTTAGGGACAGGTTTAGGCGATGAGCAGTTCTTC. Amino acids: CASSLGTGLGDEQFF.

In its sample, this clonotype was seen a few times. The chain uses TRBV7-9 and TRBJ1-1, with D uncertain. Trimming stripped 1 base from V and 11 bases from J, with 11 bases between. This CDR3 has 12 amino acids. The germline gives CDR1 SEHNR, CDR2 FQNEAQ (reference sequence). For the CDR3, the DNA is TGTGCCAGCAGCTTAGATGGCCCTGGGGCTTTCTTT. The encoded protein is CASSLDGPGAFF. Full variable domain (outside the CDR3, taken from reference TRBV7-9 and TRBJ1-1): DTGVSQNPRHKITKRGQNVTFRCDPISEHNRLYWYRQTLGQGPEFLTYFQNEAQLEKSRLLSDRFSAERPKGSFSTLEIQRTEQGDSAMYLCASSLDGPGAFFGQGTRLTVV.

This clonotype was found once. The chain links TRBV12-3 or TRBV12-4 to TRBJ2-1; TRBD2 is a possible D gene (6 bases). The CDR3 is 15 amino acids. Trimming left V 2 bases short and J 8 bases short, with 16 bases between. CDR3 in DNA: TGTGCCAGCAGTTTAAGGACCAAGCCGGGGGATGAGCAGTTCTTC. This encodes CASSLRTKPGDEQFF.

This clonotype was picked up one time. CDR3 sequence reads: CASSLQREGETQYF. The CDR3 DNA reads as TGTGCCAGCAGCCTACAGCGGGAGGGCGAGACCCAGTACTTC. This sequence joins TRBV9 and TRBJ2-5, with 10 bases lining up with TRBD2. J was trimmed by 5 bases and V by 4 bases; bases with no gene match: 5. The CDR3 has 14 amino acids. Germline lookup yields CDR1 SGDLS and CDR2 YYNGEE.

This clonotype showed up just a few times. The genes are TRBV29-1 and TRBJ2-3; a possible D gene is TRBD1 (5 bases). This CDR3 comprises 10 residues. With 5 bases removed from V and 11 bases from J, the gap between germline ends came to 11 bases. Germline V gene data show CDR1 as SQVTM and CDR2 as ANQGSEA. The CDR3 loop is CSVSTERQYF. CDR3 in DNA: TGCAGCGTTTCGACAGAAAGGCAGTATTTT.

The chain couples TRBV11-3 to TRBJ2-5; 10 bases are a match to TRBD2. Germline lookup yields CDR1 SGHNT and CDR2 YENEEA. The trim removed 5 bases at V and 2 bases at J, leaving 5 bases unmatched. This CDR3 has 15 residues. CDR3 in DNA: TGTGCCAGCAGCGTTCAACTAGCGGGGCAAGAGACCCAGTACTTC. This codes for CASSVQLAGQETQYF.

The chain is built from TRBV6-6 and TRBJ1-5, with D unclear. The CDR3 totals 13 residues. Germline V gene sequence: CDR1 MNHNY, CDR2 SVGAGI (reference sequence). V was trimmed by 5 bases and J by 5 bases, leaving 10 bases between them. The CDR3 reads CASSHGIDQPQHF. The CDR3 region has the DNA TGTGCCAGCAGTCACGGGATAGATCAGCCCCAGCATTTT.

As concerns this clonotype: At one of its ends the junction is not consistent with the germline gene, which may arise from a read error. The chain links TRBV29-1 to TRBJ1-2, with no clear D. Germline CDR1 and CDR2: SQVTM and ANQGSEA. The CDR3 runs to 12 residues. CDR3 DNA sequence: TGTAGCGTGCCCCGAGAGGGAGGAGGCTACACCTTC. Its translation is CSVPREGGGYTF.

The genes are TRBV7-6 and TRBJ2-1; D may be TRBD1 or TRBD2 (5 bases each). Germline V gene data show CDR1 as SGHVS and CDR2 as FNYEAQ. Trimming cost V 1 base and J 10 bases, with 20 bases left between them. This CDR3 comprises 16 residues. This CDR3 reads CASSLGDWGASGEQFF. In DNA, the CDR3 is TGTGCCAGCAGCTTAGGGGATTGGGGCGCCTCGGGGGAGCAGTTCTTC.

This clonotype has just a few counts. The V gene is TRBV20-1, the J gene TRBJ2-7; 9 nucleotides match TRBD1. Trimming cost V 6 bases and J 7 bases; bases outside gene matches: 13. CDR1 and CDR2 (germline): DFQATT, SNEGSKA (reference sequence). The CDR3 runs to 14 residues. The DNA for the CDR3 is TGCAGTGCGGGGACCGGGACAGGGACAGGGGAGCAGTACTTC. This gives the protein CSAGTGTGTGEQYF.

This clonotype was seen more than once but under ten times. The rearrangement uses TRBV6-2 or TRBV6-3 and TRBJ2-5; a possible D gene is TRBD2 (6 bases). Germline CDR1 reads MNHEY; CDR2 reads SVGEGT. The CDR3 consists of 17 residues. The V end lost 1 base, the J end lost 5 bases, and 20 bases lay between the germline ends. The CDR3 DNA follows: TGTGCCAGCAGTTACTTGGCCCGACCGGGACTCGGGGAGACCCAGTACTTC. Protein: CASSYLARPGLGETQYF.

The V gene is TRBV4-1, the J gene TRBJ2-5, with D unclear. The CDR3 runs to 16 residues. The ends were cut back, 0 bases at V and 2 bases at J, with 13 bases in the middle. Germline V CDR1 and CDR2: MGHRA, YSYEKL. The CDR3 spells CASSQDEILSQETQYF. The CDR3 bases are TGCGCCAGCAGCCAAGACGAGATCCTGAGTCAAGAGACCCAGTACTTC.